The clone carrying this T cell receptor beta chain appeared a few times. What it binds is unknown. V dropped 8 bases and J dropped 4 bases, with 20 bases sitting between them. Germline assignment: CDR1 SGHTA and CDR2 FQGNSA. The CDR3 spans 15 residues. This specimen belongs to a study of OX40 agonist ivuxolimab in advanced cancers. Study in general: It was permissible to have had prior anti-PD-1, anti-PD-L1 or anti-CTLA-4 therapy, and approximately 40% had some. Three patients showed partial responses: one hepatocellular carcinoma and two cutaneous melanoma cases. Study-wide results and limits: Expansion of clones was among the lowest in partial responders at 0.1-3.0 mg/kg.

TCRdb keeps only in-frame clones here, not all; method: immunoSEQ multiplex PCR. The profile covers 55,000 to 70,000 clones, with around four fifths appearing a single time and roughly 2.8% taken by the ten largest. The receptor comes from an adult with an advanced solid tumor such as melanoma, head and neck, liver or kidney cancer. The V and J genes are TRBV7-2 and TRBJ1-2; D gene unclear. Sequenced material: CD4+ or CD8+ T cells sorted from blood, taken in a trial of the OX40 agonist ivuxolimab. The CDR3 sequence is CASPGSPTCIYGYTF. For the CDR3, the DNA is TGTGCCAGCCCCGGATCTCCCACGTGTATCTATGGCTACACCTTC.